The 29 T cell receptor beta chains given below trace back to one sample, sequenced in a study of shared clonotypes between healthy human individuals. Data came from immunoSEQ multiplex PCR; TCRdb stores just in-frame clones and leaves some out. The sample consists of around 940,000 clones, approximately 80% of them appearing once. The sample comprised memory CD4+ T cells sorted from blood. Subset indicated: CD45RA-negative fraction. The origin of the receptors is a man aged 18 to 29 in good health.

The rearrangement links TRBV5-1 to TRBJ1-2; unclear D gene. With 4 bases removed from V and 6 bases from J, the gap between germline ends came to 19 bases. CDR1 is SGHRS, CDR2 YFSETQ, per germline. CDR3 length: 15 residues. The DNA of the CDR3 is TGCGCCAGCAGCCCGGCACGCGGAGGGTTAGATGGCTACACCTTC. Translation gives CASSPARGGLDGYTF.

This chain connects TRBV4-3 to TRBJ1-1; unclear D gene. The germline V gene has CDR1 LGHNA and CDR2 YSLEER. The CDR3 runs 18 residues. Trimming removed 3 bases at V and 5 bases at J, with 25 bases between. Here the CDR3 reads CASSHRLLGSPKSTEAFF. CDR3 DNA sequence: TGCGCCAGCAGCCACCGTTTATTGGGCAGCCCAAAGAGTACTGAAGCTTTCTTT.

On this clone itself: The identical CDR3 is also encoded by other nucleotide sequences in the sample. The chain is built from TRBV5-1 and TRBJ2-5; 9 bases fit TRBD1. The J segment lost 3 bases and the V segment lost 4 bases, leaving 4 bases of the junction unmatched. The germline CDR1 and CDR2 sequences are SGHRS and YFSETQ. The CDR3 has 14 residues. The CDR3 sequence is CASSAGTGKETQYF. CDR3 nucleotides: TGCGCCAGCAGCGCCGGGACAGGGAAAGAGACCCAGTACTTC.

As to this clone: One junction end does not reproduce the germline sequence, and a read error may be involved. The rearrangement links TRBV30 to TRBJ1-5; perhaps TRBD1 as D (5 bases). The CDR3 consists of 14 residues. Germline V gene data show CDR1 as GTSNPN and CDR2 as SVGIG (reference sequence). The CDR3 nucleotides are TGTACCTGGAGCCTGGCAGGGTCGGGTCAGCCCCAGCATTTT. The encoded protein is CTWSLAGSGQPQHF. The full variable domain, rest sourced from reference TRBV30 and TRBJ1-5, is SQTIHQWPATLVQPVGSPLSLECTVEGTSNPNLYWYRQAAGRGLQLLFYSVGIGQISSEVPQNLSASRPQDRQFILSSKKLLLSDSGFYLCTWSLAGSGQPQHFGDGTRLSIL.

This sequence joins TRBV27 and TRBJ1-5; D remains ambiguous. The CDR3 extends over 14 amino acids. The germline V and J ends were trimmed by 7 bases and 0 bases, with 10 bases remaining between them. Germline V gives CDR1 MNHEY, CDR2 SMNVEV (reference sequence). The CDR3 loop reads CASKRVDSNQPQHF. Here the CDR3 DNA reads TGTGCCAGCAAGAGGGTCGATAGCAATCAGCCCCAGCATTTT.

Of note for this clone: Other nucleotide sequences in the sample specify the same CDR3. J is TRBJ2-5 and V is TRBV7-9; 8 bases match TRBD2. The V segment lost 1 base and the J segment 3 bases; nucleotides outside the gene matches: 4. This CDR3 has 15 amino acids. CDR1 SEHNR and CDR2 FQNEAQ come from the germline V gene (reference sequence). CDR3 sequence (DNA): TGTGCCAGCAGCTTAGGCGGGGGGCGCGAAGAGACCCAGTACTTC. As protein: CASSLGGGREETQYF.

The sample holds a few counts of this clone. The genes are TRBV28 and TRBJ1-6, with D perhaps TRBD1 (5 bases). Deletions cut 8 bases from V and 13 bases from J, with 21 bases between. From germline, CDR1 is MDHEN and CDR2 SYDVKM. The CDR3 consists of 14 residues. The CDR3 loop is CASLSIVGGSPLHF. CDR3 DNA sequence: TGTGCCAGCCTATCGATCGTGGGGGGTTCGCCCCTCCACTTT.

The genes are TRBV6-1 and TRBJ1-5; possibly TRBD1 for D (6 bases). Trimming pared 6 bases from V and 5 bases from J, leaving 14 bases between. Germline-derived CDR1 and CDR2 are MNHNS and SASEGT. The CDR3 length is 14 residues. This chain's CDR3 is CASRPDRRDQPQHF. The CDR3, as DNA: TGTGCCAGCAGACCAGACAGGCGCGATCAGCCCCAGCATTTT.

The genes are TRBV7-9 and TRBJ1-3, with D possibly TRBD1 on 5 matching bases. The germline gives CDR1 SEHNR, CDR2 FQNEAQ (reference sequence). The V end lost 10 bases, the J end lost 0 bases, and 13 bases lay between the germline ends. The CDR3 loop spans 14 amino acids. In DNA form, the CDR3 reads TGTGCCACAAGAGCAGGGTCCTCTGGAAACACCATATATTTT. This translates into CATRAGSSGNTIYF.

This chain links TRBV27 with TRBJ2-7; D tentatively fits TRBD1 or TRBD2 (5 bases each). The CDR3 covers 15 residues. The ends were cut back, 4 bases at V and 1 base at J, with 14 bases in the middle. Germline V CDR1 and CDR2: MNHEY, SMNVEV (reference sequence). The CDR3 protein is CASSYIGTDSYEQYF. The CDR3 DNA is TGTGCCAGCAGTTACATCGGGACCGATTCCTACGAGCAGTACTTC.

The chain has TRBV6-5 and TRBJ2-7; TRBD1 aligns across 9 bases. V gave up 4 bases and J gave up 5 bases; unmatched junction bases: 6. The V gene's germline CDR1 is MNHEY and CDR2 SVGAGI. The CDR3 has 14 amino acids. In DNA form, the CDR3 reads TGTGCCAGCAGTTCAAGGGACAGGGTGGACGAGCAGTACTTC. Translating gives CASSSRDRVDEQYF.

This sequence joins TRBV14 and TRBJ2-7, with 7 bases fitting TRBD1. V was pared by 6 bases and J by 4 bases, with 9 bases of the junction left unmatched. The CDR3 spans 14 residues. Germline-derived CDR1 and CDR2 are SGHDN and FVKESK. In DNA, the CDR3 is TGTGCCAGCAGTGGGAGACAGGGCCCTTACGAGCAGTACTTC. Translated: CASSGRQGPYEQYF.

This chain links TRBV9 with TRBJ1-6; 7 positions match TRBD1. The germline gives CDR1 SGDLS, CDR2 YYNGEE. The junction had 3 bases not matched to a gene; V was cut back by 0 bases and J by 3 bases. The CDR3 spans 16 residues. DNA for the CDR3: TGTGCCAGCAGCGTAGGGGCAGGGGGCTATAATTCACCCCTCCACTTT. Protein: CASSVGAGGYNSPLHF.

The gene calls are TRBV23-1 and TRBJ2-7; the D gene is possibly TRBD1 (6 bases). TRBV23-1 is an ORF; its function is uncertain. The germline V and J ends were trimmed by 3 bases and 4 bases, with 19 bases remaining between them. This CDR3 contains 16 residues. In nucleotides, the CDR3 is TGCGCCAGCAGTCATCAGGGGCACGGGATACCATACGAGCAGTACTTC. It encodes CASSHQGHGIPYEQYF.

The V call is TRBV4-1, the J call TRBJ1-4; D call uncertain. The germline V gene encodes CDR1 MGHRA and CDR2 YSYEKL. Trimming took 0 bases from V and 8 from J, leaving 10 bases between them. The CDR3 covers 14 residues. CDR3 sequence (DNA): TGCGCCAGCAGCCAAGAGGGGAGAAGAGAAAAACTGTTTTTT. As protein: CASSQEGRREKLFF.

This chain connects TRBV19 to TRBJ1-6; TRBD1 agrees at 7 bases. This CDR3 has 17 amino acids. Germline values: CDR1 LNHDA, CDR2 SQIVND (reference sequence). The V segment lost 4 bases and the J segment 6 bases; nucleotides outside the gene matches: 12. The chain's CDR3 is CASSKNRGPNLNSPLHF. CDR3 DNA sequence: TGTGCCAGTAGTAAGAACAGGGGTCCCAATCTTAATTCACCCCTCCACTTT.

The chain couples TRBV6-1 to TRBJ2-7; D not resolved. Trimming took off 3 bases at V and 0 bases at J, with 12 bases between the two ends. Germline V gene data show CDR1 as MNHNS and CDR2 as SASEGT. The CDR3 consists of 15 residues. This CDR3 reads CASSEWTLNSYEQYF. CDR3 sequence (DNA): TGTGCCAGCAGTGAGTGGACCCTCAACTCCTACGAGCAGTACTTC.

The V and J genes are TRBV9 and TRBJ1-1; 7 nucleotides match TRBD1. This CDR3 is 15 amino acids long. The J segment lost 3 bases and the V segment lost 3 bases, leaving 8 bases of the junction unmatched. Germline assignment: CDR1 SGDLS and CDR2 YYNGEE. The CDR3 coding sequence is TGTGCCAGCAGCGACCGACAGGGTTGGGACACTGAAGCTTTCTTT. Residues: CASSDRQGWDTEAFF.

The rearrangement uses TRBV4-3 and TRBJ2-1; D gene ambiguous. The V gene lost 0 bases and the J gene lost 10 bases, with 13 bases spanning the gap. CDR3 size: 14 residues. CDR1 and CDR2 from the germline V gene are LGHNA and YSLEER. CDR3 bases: TGCGCCAGCAGCCAAGAGGATAGGACGCCCGAGCAGTTCTTC. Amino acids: CASSQEDRTPEQFF.

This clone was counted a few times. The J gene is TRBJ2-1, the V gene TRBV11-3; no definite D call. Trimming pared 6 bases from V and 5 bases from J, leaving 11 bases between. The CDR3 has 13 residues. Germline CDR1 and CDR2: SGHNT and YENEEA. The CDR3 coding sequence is TGTGCCAGCAGTTTTGGGTTCGACAATGAGCAGTTCTTC. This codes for CASSFGFDNEQFF. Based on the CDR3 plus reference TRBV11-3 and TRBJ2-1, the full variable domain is EAGVVQSPRYKIIEKKQPVAFWCNPISGHNTLYWYLQNLGQGPELLIRYENEEAVDDSQLPKDRFSAERLKGVDSTLKIQPAELGDSAVYLCASSFGFDNEQFFGPGTRLTVL.

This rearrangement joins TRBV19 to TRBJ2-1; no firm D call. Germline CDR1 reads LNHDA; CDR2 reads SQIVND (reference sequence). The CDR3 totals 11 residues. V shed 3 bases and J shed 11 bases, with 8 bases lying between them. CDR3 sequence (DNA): TGTGCCAGTAGTATTACGGGTCAGCAGTTCTTC. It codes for CASSITGQQFF.

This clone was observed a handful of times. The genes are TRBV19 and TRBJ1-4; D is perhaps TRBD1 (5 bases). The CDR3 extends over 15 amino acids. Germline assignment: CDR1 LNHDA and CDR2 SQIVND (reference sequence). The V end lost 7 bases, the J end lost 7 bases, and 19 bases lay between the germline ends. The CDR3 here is CASIGREIKGEKLFF. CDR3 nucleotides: TGTGCCAGTATTGGCAGGGAGATAAAAGGTGAAAAACTGTTTTTT.

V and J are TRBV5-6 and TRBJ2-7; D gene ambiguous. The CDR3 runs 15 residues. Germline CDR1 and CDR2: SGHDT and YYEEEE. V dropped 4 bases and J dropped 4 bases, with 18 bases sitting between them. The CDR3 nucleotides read TGTGCCAGCAGCGGGCAATTGTGGGGTGCGTACGAGCAGTACTTC. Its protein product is CASSGQLWGAYEQYF.

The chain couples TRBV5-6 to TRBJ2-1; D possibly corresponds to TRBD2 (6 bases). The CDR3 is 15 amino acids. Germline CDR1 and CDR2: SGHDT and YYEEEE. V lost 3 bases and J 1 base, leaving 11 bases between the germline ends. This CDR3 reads CASSSASVSYNEQFF. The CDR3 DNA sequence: TGTGCCAGCAGCTCCGCTAGCGTATCCTACAATGAGCAGTTCTTC.

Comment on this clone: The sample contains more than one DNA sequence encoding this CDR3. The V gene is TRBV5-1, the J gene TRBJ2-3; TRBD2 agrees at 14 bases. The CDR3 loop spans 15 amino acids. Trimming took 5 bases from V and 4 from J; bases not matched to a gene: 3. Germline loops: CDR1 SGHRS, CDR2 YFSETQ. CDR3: CASSPGLAGADTQYF. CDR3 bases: TGCGCCAGCAGTCCGGGACTAGCGGGAGCAGATACGCAGTATTTT.

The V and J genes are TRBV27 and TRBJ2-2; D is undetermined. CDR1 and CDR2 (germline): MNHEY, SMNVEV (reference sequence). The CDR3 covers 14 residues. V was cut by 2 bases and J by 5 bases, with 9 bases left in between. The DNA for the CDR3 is TGTGCCAGCAGTTTAGATGGTCAAACCGGGGAGCTGTTTTTT. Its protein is CASSLDGQTGELFF.

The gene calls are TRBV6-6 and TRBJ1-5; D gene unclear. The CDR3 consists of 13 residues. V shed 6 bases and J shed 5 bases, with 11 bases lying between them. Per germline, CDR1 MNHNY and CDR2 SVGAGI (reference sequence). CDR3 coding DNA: TGTGCCAGCAGCCCCGGACTCGATCAGCCCCAGCATTTT. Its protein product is CASSPGLDQPQHF.

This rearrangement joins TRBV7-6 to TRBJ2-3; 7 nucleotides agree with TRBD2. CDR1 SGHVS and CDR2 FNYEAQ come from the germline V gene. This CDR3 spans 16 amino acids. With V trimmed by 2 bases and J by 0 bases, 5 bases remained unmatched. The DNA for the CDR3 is TGTGCCAGCAGCTTACAAGCGGGGTCTAGCACAGATACGCAGTATTTT. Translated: CASSLQAGSSTDTQYF.

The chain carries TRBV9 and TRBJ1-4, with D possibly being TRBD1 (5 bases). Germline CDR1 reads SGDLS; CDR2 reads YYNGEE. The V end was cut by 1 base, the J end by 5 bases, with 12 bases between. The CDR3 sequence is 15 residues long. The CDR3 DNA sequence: TGTGCCAGCAGCGTATCGGGCAGGGAAAATGAAAAACTGTTTTTT. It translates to CASSVSGRENEKLFF.